The 8 T cell receptor beta chains presented below share a single source sample, sequenced in a study of shared clonotypes between healthy human individuals. Repertoires were generated with immunoSEQ multiplex PCR, while TCRdb's copy carries only in-frame clones and drops some. The data contain a few hundred thousand clones, around 80% of them singletons. Sequencing was done on a sample of PBMCs. Every receptor here comes from a woman aged 35 to 49 in good health. Some clones in this sample may be carry-over from other donors' samples.

The J gene is TRBJ2-7, the V gene TRBV4-3; D not certain. Germline CDR1 is LGHNA and CDR2 is YSLEER. Trimming stripped 0 bases from V and 4 bases from J, with 7 bases between. CDR3 length equals 13 residues. CDR3 sequence: CASSQDLGYEQYF. The CDR3 DNA follows: TGCGCCAGCAGCCAAGATCTGGGGTACGAGCAGTACTTC.

CDR3 nucleotides: TGTGCCAGCAGCCAAGATAGGGCGGGGGGAAGCTACACCTTC. This codes for CASSQDRAGGSYTF. This chain joins TRBV14 and TRBJ1-2, with a possible D match to TRBD1 (5 bases). The germline CDR1 and CDR2 sequences are SGHDN and FVKESK. Trimming took 0 bases from V and 9 from J, leaving 14 bases between them. This CDR3 spans 14 amino acids.

This clone occurred a few times. J is TRBJ2-7 and V is TRBV18, with D possibly being TRBD1 or TRBD2 (6 bases each). Trimming stripped 2 bases from V and 4 bases from J, with 12 bases between. CDR3 length: 14 residues. Germline CDR1 is KGHSH and CDR2 is LQKENI. In nucleotides, the CDR3 is TGTGCCAGCTCACCATCCGGGGGCGAGTACGAGCAGTACTTC. Its translation: CASSPSGGEYEQYF.

V gene TRBV15 combines with J gene TRBJ1-1; 7 bases agree with TRBD1. The germline V gene has CDR1 LNHNV and CDR2 YYDKDF (reference sequence). Trimming at V came to 8 bases and at J to 3 bases, leaving 9 bases not matched to a gene. The length of the CDR3 is 14 residues. CDR3: CATSTGEAYTEAFF. DNA of the CDR3: TGTGCCACCTCTACAGGGGAGGCGTACACTGAAGCTTTCTTT.

The chain is built from TRBV18 and TRBJ1-3; D is ambiguous. This CDR3 has 16 residues. Germline V gives CDR1 KGHSH, CDR2 LQKENI. Trimming pared 2 bases from V and 0 bases from J, leaving 11 bases between. The CDR3 DNA reads as TGTGCCAGCTCACCATTCCGGGATAACTCTGGAAACACCATATATTTT. This translates into CASSPFRDNSGNTIYF.

The chain carries TRBV10-3 and TRBJ2-2, with D perhaps matching TRBD2 (5 bases). Germline values: CDR1 ENHRY, CDR2 SYGVKD. The CDR3 contains 14 residues. Trimming left V 4 bases short and J 9 bases short, with 15 bases between. In DNA form, the CDR3 reads TGTGCCATCAGTGTCGGCGGGTTGGGCTGGGAGCTGTTTTTT. Amino acid sequence: CAISVGGLGWELFF.

The chain uses TRBV6-5 and TRBJ2-3; D gene uncertain. Germline V CDR1 and CDR2: MNHEY, SVGAGI. This CDR3 is built from 15 residues. V lost 4 bases and J lost 2, with 13 bases in between. As DNA, the CDR3 is TGTGCCAGCAGTTCTCACCGAGGCATCACAGATACGCAGTATTTT. It specifies CASSSHRGITDTQYF.

V is TRBV7-2 and J is TRBJ1-2, with D possibly being TRBD1 (6 bases). V was shortened by 5 bases and J by 4 bases, with 14 bases between the two germline ends. This CDR3 has 14 amino acids. In germline, CDR1 is SGHTA, CDR2 FQGNSA. CDR3 sequence: CASSIDGQIYGYTF. The CDR3, as DNA: TGTGCCAGCAGCATAGATGGACAGATCTATGGCTACACCTTC.